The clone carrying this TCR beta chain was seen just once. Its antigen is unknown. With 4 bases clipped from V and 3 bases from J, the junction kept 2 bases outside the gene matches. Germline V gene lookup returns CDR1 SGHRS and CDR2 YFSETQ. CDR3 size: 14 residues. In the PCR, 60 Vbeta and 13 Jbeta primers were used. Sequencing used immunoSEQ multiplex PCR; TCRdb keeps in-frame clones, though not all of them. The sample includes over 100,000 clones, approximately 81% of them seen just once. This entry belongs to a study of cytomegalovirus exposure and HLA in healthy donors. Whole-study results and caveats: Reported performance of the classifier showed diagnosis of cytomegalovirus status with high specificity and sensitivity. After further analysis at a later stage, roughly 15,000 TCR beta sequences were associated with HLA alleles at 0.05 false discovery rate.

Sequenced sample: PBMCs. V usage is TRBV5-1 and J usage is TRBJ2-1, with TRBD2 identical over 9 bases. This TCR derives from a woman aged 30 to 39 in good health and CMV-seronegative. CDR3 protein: CASSPTSGYNEQFF. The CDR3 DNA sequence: TGCGCCAGCAGCCCGACTAGCGGCTACAATGAGCAGTTCTTC.